This T cell receptor (beta chain) is drawn from a study of hypomethylating agent response in myelodysplastic syndrome. The overall study: Of these patients, six responded (complete response or hematologic improvement) and roughly 5 did not. Complete response or hematologic improvement counted as response; others were non-responders.

Regarding this clone: Its antigen is not known.

TCRdb's table, derived via immunoSEQ multiplex PCR, lists solely in-frame clones and lacks some. Among approximately 4,000 clones listed, around 83% were seen once. The CDR3 length is 14 residues. CDR1 and CDR2 (germline): SEHNR, FQNEAQ (reference sequence). Between the trimmed V and J ends, which lost 6 bases and 2 bases, there was a span of 13 bases. Study outcomes and limitations: Healthy controls were not age-matched to MDS patients, possibly affecting comparisons. After treatment, novel clonotypes emerged more in responders, contracted ones more in non-responders.

The chain has TRBV7-9 and TRBJ2-5, with D maybe TRBD1 (7 bases). The sequence was collected from a human donor with myelodysplastic syndrome. Sequencing used bone marrow, obtained before or after starting hypomethylating agent treatment for myelodysplastic syndrome (not recorded which). The CDR3 loop reads CASSWSGGQETQYF. The CDR3 region has the DNA TGTGCCAGCAGTTGGTCAGGGGGGCAAGAGACCCAGTACTTC.